This is a list of T cell receptor beta chains from one sample in a study of regulatory T cells in long-lasting Graves disease. TCRdb re-derived calls from the multiplex PCR reads in MiXCR, one entry per CDR3 protein. This table has under 500,000 distinct CDR3 sequences, about a fifth appearing once. The specimen comprised peripheral blood mononuclear cells (PBMCs), sampled when the disease was refractory, from a patient treated with antithyroid drugs. These receptors were collected from a female donor with Graves disease. CDR3s include the opening cysteine and the closing phenylalanine or tryptophan. The D gene is left open where the match is weak. Where a row states a size, it is once, few, many or the class of an expanded clone; other rows omit it.

j_call,v_call,d_call,clone_size,cdr3_nt,cdr3_aa
TRBJ1-1,TRBV18,TRBD1,NA,TGTGCCAACTCACCAGACAGACAGGGATTGACTGAAGCTTTCTTT,CANSPDRQGLTEAFF
TRBJ2-7,TRBV7-9,NA,NA,TGTGCCAGCAGCTCTTTGCGCCCTCCCTACGAGCAGTACTTC,CASSSLRPPYEQYF
TRBJ2-7,TRBV20-1,TRBD2,NA,TGCAGTGCCAACTCCGGGACTACAGGCTACGAGCAGTACTTC,CSANSGTTGYEQYF
TRBJ1-2,TRBV7-8,NA,NA,TGTGCCAGCAGCCGACAGAGTGATAACTATGGCTACACCTTC,CASSRQSDNYGYTF
TRBJ2-1,TRBV3-1,TRBD2,many,TGTGCCAGCAGCCCCACCGAACTAGCGGCAGCCTACAATGAGCAGTTCTTC,CASSPTELAAAYNEQFF
TRBJ2-5,TRBV27,NA,NA,TGTGCCAGCAACCGTGGGGACGCCGGCGGAGAGACCCAGTACTTC,CASNRGDAGGETQYF
TRBJ1-2,TRBV28,NA,many,TGTGCCAGCAGTGAACGGTACAACTATGGCTACACCTTC,CASSERYNYGYTF
TRBJ2-7,TRBV7-2,TRBD1,NA,TGTGCCAGCAGCCTAGACAGGGATGCGAGCTCCTACGAGCAGTACTTC,CASSLDRDASSYEQYF
TRBJ1-1,TRBV12-3/TRBV12-4,TRBD1,many,TGTGCCAGCAGCACAGGGGCTGAAGCTTTCTTT,CASSTGAEAFF
TRBJ2-7,TRBV2,TRBD1,many,TGTGCCAGCAGTGCTTCCACAGGGGGCAAGTTCGAGCAGTACTTC,CASSASTGGKFEQYF
TRBJ1-2,TRBV20-1,NA,NA,TGCAGTGCGACAGACACCATGTACTATGGCTACACCTTC,CSATDTMYYGYTF
TRBJ1-2,TRBV27,TRBD1,many,TGTGCCAGCAGTCCACAGGACAGGGGATTTGAAGGCTACACCTTC,CASSPQDRGFEGYTF
TRBJ2-7,TRBV7-2,NA,many,TGTGCCAGCAGCCAGGACTCCCGCGAGCAGTACTTC,CASSQDSREQYF
TRBJ1-5,TRBV24-1,NA,few,TGTGCCACCAGTGAAGCACAGGGTGCTGGGCAGCCCCAGCATTTT,CATSEAQGAGQPQHF
TRBJ2-5,TRBV6-2/TRBV6-3,TRBD2,many,TGTGCCAGCAGTCACCCCCTCCGACTAGCGCAAGCCCAAGAGACCCAGTACTTC,CASSHPLRLAQAQETQYF
TRBJ2-5,TRBV6-1,TRBD1,NA,TGTGCCAGCAGTCACCGACAGGGGGTAGAGACCCAGTACTTC,CASSHRQGVETQYF
TRBJ2-7,TRBV20-1,TRBD1,NA,TGCAGTGCAACCACCGGGACAGGAGCCTACGAGCAGTACTTC,CSATTGTGAYEQYF
TRBJ1-6,TRBV3-1,TRBD1,NA,TGTGCCAGCAGCCCATTTCAGGGGGATAATTCACCCCTCCACTTT,CASSPFQGDNSPLHF
TRBJ2-7,TRBV30,NA,NA,TGTGCCTGGAGTGTAGGGGTATCCTACGAGCAGTACTTC,CAWSVGVSYEQYF
TRBJ2-5,TRBV7-2,TRBD2,few,TGTGCCAGCAGCCGCGGACTAGCGGGAGGGTCGGAGACCCAGTACTTC,CASSRGLAGGSETQYF
TRBJ2-5,TRBV20-1,TRBD2,few,TGCAGTGCTCCATCCGGGGGGCAAGAGACCCAGTACTTC,CSAPSGGQETQYF
TRBJ2-5,TRBV7-2,NA,many,TGTGCCAGCACTCCTCAGGCGGGCCTCGAGACCCAGTACTTC,CASTPQAGLETQYF
TRBJ2-1,TRBV28,NA,NA,TGTGCCTACGCTGCTTCAAGGGCGGGAATTAACTACAATGAGCAGTTCTTC,CAYAASRAGINYNEQFF
TRBJ2-7,TRBV10-1,TRBD2,NA,TGCGCCAGCAATCCTAGCGGAAGCTACGAGCGGTACTTC,CASNPSGSYERYF
TRBJ1-1,TRBV11-2,NA,many,TGTGCCAGCAGCTTAACCATCGGGGGGAACACTGAAGCTTTCTTT,CASSLTIGGNTEAFF